Here is one T cell receptor beta chain with its context. Libraries were prepared by immunoSEQ multiplex PCR; TCRdb keeps only in-frame clonotypes and omits some of them. The sample shows 90,000 or so clones, around 90% of them seen only once. The length of the CDR3 is 12 residues. V lost 9 bases and J lost 2; bases outside the gene matches: 3. CDR1 is MDHEN and CDR2 is SYDVKM in the germline V gene. The data are from a study of OX40 agonist ivuxolimab in advanced cancers. This TCR derives from an adult with an advanced solid tumor such as melanoma, head and neck, liver or kidney cancer. The sequences come from CD4+ or CD8+ T cells sorted from blood, collected in a trial of the OX40 agonist ivuxolimab. The V gene is TRBV28, the J gene TRBJ2-7, with 8 bases fitting TRBD1. The CDR3: CASRQGPYEQYF. The CDR3 DNA reads as TGTGCCAGTCGACAGGGGCCCTACGAGCAGTACTTC.